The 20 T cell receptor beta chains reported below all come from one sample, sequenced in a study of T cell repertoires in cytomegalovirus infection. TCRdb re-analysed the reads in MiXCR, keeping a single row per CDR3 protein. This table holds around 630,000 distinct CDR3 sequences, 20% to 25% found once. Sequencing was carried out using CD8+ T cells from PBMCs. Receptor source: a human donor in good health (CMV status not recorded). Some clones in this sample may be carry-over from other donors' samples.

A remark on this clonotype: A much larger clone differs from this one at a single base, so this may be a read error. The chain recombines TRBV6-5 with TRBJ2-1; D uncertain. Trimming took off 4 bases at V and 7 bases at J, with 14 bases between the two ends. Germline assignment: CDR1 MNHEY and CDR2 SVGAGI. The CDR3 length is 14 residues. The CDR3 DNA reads TGTGCCAGCAGTTCGACCTCCGACTGGAATGAGCAGTTCTTC. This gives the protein CASSSTSDWNEQFF.

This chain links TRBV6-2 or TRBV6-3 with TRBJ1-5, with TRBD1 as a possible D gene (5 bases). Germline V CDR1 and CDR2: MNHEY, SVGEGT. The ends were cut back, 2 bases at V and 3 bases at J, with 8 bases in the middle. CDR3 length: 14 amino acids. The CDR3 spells CASSYGGYNQPQHF. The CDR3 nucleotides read TGTGCCAGCAGTTACGGGGGGTACAATCAGCCCCAGCATTTT.

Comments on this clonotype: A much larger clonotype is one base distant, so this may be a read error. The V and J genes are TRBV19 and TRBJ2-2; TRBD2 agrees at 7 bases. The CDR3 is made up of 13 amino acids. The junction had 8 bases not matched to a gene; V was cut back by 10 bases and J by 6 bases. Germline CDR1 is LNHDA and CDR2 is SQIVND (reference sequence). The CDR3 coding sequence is TGTGCCAATATGACCCGGGGGGCCGGGGAGCTGTTTTTT. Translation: CANMTRGAGELFF.

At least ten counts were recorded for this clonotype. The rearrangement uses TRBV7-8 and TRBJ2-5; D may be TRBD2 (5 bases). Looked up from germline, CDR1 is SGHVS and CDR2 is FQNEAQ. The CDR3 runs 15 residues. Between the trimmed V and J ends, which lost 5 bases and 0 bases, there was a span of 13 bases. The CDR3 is CASSPLDGDQETQYF. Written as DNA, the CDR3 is TGTGCCAGCAGCCCGCTGGACGGGGACCAAGAGACCCAGTACTTC.

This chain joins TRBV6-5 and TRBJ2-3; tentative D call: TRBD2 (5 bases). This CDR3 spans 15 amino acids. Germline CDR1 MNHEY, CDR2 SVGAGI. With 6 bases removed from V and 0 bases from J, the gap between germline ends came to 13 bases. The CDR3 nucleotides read TGTGCCAGCAGCCCCGGACTGAAAAGCACAGATACGCAGTATTTT. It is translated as CASSPGLKSTDTQYF.

CDR3 loop: CASSPRGRGDQPQHF. The CDR3 DNA reads TGTGCCAGCAGCCCAAGGGGGAGGGGGGATCAGCCCCAGCATTTT. The chain links TRBV6-6 to TRBJ1-5; perhaps TRBD1 as D (6 bases). CDR1 and CDR2 (germline): MNHNY, SVGAGI (reference sequence). The CDR3 contains 15 residues. V was pared by 6 bases and J by 5 bases, with 17 bases between.

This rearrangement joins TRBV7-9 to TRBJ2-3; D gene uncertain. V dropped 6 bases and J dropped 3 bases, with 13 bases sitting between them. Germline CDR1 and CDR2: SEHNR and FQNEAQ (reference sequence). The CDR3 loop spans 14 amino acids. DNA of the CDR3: TGTGCCAGCAGAGGGCAGATAAAGACAGATACGCAGTATTTT. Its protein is CASRGQIKTDTQYF.

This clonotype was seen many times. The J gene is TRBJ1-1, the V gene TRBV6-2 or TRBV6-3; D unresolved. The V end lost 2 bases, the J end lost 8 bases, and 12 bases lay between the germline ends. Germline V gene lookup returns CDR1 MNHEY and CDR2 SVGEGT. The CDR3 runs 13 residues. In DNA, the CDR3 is TGTGCCAGCAGTTACGCTCAGGCCTCCGAAGCTTTCTTT. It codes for CASSYAQASEAFF.

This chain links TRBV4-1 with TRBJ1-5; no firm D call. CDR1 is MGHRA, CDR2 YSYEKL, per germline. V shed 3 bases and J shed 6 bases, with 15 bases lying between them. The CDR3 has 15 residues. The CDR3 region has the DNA TGCGCCAGCAGCCATGATGTGAATGACGGTCAGCCCCAGCATTTT. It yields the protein CASSHDVNDGQPQHF.

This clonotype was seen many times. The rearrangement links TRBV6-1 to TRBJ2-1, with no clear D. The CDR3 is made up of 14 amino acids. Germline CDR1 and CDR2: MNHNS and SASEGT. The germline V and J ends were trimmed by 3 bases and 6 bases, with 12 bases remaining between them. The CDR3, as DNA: TGTGCCAGCAGTGACGTGGGTCTAGGCAATGAGCAGTTCTTC. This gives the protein CASSDVGLGNEQFF.

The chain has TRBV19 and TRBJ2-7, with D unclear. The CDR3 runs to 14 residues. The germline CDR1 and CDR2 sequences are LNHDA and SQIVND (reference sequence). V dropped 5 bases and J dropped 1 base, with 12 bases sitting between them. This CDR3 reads CASSVVDGSYEQYF. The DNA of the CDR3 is TGTGCCAGTAGTGTGGTGGACGGATCCTACGAGCAGTACTTC.

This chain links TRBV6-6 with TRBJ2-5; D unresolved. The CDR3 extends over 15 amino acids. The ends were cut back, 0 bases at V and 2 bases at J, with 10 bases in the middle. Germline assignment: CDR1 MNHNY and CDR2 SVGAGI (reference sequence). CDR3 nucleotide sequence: TGTGCCAGCAGTTACTCGGTGGGATCTCAAGAGACCCAGTACTTC. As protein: CASSYSVGSQETQYF.

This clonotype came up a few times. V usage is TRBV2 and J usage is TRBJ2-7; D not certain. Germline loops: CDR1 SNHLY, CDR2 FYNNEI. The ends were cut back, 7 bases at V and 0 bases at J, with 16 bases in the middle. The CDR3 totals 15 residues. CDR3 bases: TGTGCCAGCACCGAGGAGCACAGTAGCTCCTACGAGCAGTACTTC. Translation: CASTEEHSSSYEQYF.

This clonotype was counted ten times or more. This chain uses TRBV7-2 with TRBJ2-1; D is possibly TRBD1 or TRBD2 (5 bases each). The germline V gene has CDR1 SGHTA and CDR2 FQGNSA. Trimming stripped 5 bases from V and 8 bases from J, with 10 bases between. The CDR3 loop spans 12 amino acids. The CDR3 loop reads CASSRDVDEQFF. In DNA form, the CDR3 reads TGTGCCAGCAGCCGGGACGTGGATGAGCAGTTCTTC.

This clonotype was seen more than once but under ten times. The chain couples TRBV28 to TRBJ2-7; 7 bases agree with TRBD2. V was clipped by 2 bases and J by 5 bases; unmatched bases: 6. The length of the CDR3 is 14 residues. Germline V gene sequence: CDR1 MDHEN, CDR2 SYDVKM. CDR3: CASSLREAPDEQYV. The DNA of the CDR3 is TGTGCCAGCAGTTTACGGGAGGCCCCGGACGAGCAGTACGTC.

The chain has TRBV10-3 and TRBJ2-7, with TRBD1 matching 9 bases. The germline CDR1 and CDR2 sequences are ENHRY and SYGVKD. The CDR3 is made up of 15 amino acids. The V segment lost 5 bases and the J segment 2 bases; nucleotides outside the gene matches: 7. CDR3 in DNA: TGTGCCATCAGTACGGGGACAGGGAGAACCTACGAGCAGTACTTC. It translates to CAISTGTGRTYEQYF.

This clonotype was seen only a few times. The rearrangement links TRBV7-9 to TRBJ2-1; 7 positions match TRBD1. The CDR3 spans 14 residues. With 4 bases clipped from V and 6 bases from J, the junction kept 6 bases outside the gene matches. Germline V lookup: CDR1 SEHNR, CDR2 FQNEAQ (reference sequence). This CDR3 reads CASSSDRAANEQFF. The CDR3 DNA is TGTGCCAGCAGCTCCGACAGGGCCGCCAATGAGCAGTTCTTC. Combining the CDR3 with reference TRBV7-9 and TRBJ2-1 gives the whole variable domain DTGVSQNPRHKITKRGQNVTFRCDPISEHNRLYWYRQTLGQGPEFLTYFQNEAQLEKSRLLSDRFSAERPKGSFSTLEIQRTEQGDSAMYLCASSSDRAANEQFFGPGTRLTVL.

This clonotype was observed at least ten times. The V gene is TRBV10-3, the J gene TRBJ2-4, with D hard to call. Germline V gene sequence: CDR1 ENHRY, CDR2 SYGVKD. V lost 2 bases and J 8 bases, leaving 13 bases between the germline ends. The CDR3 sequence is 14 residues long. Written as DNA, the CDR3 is TGTGCCATCAGTGAGCTCTCCGTACGGGACATTCAGTACTTC. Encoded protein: CAISELSVRDIQYF.

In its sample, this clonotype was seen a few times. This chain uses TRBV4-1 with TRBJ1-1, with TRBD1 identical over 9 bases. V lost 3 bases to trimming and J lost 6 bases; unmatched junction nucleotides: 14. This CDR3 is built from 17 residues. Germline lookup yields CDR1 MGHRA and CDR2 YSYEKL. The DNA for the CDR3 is TGCGCCAGCAGCCACGCCGGGACAGGGAACCCGATGGCTGAAGCTTTCTTT. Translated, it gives CASSHAGTGNPMAEAFF.

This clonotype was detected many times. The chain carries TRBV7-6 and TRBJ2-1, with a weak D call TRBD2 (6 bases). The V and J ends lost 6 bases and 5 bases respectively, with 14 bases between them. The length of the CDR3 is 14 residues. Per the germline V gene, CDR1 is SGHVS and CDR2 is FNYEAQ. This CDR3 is CASRTGGTDNEQFF. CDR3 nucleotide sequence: TGTGCCAGCAGGACTGGGGGGACTGACAATGAGCAGTTCTTC.